The source of this TCR beta chain is a study of tumor-infiltrating lymphocytes in oesophageal squamous cell carcinoma. The CDR3 totals 16 residues. The V and J ends lost 3 bases and 4 bases respectively, with 18 bases between them. Germline V gives CDR1 MNHGY, CDR2 SVAAGI. MiXCR, run by TCRdb on the PCR reads, gives a single entry per CDR3 protein. The sample has about 15,000 distinct CDR3 sequences, 45% to 50% seen once; the top ten hold 16%. The receptor was derived from a male donor with esophageal squamous cell carcinoma. What was sequenced was esophageal tumor tissue. The chain employs TRBV6-9 and TRBJ1-2; perhaps TRBD1 as D (6 bases). The CDR3 loop reads CASSYPHRRGAYGYTF. The CDR3 coding sequence is TGTGCCAGCAGTTACCCCCACCGGAGGGGGGCCTATGGCTACACCTTC.